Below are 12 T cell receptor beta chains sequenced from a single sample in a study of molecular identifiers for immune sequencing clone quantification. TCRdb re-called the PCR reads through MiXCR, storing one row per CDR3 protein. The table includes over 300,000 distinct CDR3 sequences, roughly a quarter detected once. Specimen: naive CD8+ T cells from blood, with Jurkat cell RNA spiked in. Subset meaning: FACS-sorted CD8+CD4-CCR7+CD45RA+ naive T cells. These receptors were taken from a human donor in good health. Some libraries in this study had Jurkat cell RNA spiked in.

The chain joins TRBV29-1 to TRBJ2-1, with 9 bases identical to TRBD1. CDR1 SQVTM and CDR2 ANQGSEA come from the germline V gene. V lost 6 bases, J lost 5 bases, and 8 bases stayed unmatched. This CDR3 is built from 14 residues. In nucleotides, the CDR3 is TGCAGCGTATACGGGACAGGGATGAACAATGAGCAGTTCTTC. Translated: CSVYGTGMNNEQFF.

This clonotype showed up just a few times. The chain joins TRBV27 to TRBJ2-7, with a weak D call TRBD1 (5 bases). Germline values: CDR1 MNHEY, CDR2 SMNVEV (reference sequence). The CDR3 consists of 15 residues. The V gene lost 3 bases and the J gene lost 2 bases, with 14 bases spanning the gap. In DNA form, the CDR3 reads TGTGCCAGCAGTTTTTCCGCAGGGATTACCTACGAGCAGTACTTC. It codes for CASSFSAGITYEQYF.

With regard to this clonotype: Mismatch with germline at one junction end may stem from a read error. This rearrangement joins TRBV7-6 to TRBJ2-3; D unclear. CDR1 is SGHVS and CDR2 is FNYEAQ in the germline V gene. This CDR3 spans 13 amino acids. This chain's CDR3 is CAGSSVGTDTQYF. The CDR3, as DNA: TGTGCCGGCAGCTCAGTCGGGACAGATACGCAGTATTTT.

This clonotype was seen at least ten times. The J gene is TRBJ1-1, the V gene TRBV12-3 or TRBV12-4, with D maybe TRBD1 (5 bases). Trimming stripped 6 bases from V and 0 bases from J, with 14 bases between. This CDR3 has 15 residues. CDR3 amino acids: CASRPSGRMNTEAFF. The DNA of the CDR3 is TGTGCCAGCAGACCCTCAGGGAGGATGAACACTGAAGCTTTCTTT.

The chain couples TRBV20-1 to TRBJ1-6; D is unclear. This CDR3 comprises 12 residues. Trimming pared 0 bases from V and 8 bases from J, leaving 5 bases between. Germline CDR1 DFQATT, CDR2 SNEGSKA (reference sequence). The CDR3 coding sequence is TGCAGTGCTAGAGATGGGGATTCACCCCTCCACTTT. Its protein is CSARDGDSPLHF.

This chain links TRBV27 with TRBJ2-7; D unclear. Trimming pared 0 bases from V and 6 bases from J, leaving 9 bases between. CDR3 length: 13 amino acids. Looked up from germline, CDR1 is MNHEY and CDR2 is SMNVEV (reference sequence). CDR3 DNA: TGTGCCAGCAGTTTATCCCCCCAGTCCGAGCAGTACTTC. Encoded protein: CASSLSPQSEQYF.

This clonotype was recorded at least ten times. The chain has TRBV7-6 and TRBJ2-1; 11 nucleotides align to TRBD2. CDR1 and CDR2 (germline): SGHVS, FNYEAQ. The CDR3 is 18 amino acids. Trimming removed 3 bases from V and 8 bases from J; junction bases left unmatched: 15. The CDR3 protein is CASSFKPLAGGPLDEQFF. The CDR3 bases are TGTGCCAGCAGCTTCAAACCCTTAGCGGGAGGGCCCTTGGATGAGCAGTTCTTC.

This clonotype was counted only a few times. Here the CDR3 reads CASSLEVAQNTGELFF. CDR3 nucleotide sequence: TGTGCCAGCAGCTTAGAAGTTGCACAGAACACCGGGGAGCTGTTTTTT. The V and J genes are TRBV7-9 and TRBJ2-2, with D unresolved. V was pared by 1 base and J by 1 base, with 10 bases between. There are 16 residues in the CDR3. Germline CDR1 SEHNR, CDR2 FQNEAQ (reference sequence).

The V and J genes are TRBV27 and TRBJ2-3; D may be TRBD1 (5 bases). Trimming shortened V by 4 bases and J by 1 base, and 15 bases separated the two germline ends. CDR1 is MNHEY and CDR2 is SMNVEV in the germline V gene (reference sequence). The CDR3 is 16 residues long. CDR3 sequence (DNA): TGTGCCAGCAGTTCGGTGATTGGGGCGGGCACAGATACGCAGTATTTT. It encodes CASSSVIGAGTDTQYF.

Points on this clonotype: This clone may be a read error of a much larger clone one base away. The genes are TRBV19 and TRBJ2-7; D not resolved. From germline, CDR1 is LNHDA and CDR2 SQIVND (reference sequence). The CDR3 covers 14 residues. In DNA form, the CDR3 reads TGTGTCAGTAGCCGAACTGACGGTCCCTACGAGCAGTACTTC. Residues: CVSSRTDGPYEQYF.

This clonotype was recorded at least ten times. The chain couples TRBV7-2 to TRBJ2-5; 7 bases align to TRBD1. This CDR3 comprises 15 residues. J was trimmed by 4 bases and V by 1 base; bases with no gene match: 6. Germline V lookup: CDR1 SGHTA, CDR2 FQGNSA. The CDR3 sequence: CASSLVQGPLETQYF. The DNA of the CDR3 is TGTGCCAGCAGCTTAGTACAGGGGCCGCTAGAGACCCAGTACTTC.

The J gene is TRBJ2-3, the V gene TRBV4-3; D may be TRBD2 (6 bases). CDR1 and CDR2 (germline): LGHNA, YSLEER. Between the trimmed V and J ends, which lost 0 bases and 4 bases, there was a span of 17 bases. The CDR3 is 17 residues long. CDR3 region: CASSQDRAGTEADTQYF. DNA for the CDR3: TGCGCCAGCAGCCAAGATCGTGCGGGGACCGAGGCAGATACGCAGTATTTT.